This TCR beta chain derives from a study of circulating and synovial CD4+ cells in juvenile arthritis. CDR3 length: 16 amino acids. The J segment lost 2 bases and the V segment lost 11 bases, leaving 7 bases of the junction unmatched. Per germline, CDR1 ENHRY and CDR2 SYGVKD. To note about this clone: What it binds is unknown.

Donors were patients with active juvenile idiopathic arthritis. Study-wide results and caveats: Deeper sequencing increased measured overlap with synovial clonotypes. Circulating pathogenic-like lymphocytes shared a substantially higher fraction of CDR3 sequences with synovium than bulk blood.

The assay was immunoSEQ multiplex PCR, and TCRdb's table has in-frame clones only and misses some. The sample includes 30,000 to 35,000 clones, just under 97% of them seen just once. The sequencing input was CD4+ T cells from blood. The genes are TRBV10-3 and TRBJ2-1, with 15 bases identical to TRBD2. The sequence was collected from a human donor with juvenile idiopathic arthritis. The CDR3 sequence is CAVGTSGRRAYNEQFF. As DNA, the CDR3 is TGTGCCGTCGGGACTAGCGGGAGGAGGGCCTACAATGAGCAGTTCTTC.